The 24 T cell receptor beta chains given below trace back to one sample, sequenced in a study of CD8+CD57+ T cells in acquired aplastic anemia. Before being chosen for sequencing, patients had shown CD8+CD57+ cell expansion by flow cytometry. CDR3 and TCR beta VDJ profiling relied on genomic DNA as the template. Via MiXCR, TCRdb re-called the reads, giving one row per CDR3 protein. The table lists under 350,000 distinct CDR3 sequences, 56% of them singletons. The specimen was sorted CD4+, CD8+, or CD8+CD57+ T cells (not recorded which) from PBMCs. Receptors originate from a human donor with aplastic anemia.

The rearrangement uses TRBV20-1 and TRBJ1-4; 8 bases map to TRBD1. This CDR3 comprises 16 residues. Losses at the gene ends were 3 bases for V and 3 bases for J; bases not matched to a gene: 9. CDR1 DFQATT and CDR2 SNEGSKA come from the germline V gene (reference sequence). CDR3 region: CSASLPNRGSNEKLFF. CDR3 bases: TGCAGTGCTAGTTTGCCTAACAGGGGGTCTAATGAAAAACTGTTTTTT.

CDR3 DNA: TGCAGTGCTAGTCCCGGGACAGGGGTCGACGAGCAGTACTTC. As protein: CSASPGTGVDEQYF. V is TRBV20-1 and J is TRBJ2-7; 10 bases align to TRBD1. CDR3 length equals 14 residues. Germline-derived CDR1 and CDR2 are DFQATT and SNEGSKA (reference sequence). V lost 3 bases and J lost 5; bases outside the gene matches: 7.

In nucleotides, the CDR3 is TGTGCCATCAGTGGCGCGACTAGCGGGAGGTACAATGAGCAGTTCTTC. Protein sequence: CAISGATSGRYNEQFF. The chain recombines TRBV10-3 with TRBJ2-1; 13 positions agree with TRBD2. The CDR3 runs 16 residues. CDR1 is ENHRY and CDR2 is SYGVKD in the germline V gene. V shed 4 bases, J shed 4 bases, and the junction held 4 bases outside the gene matches.

The chain joins TRBV10-3 to TRBJ2-6; D is uncertain. V was cut by 3 bases and J by 0 bases, with 9 bases left in between. The CDR3 contains 16 residues. Germline V gene data show CDR1 as ENHRY and CDR2 as SYGVKD. The DNA for the CDR3 is TGTGCCATCAGTGACCCGGCGGTCTCTGGGGCCAACGTCCTGACTTTC. This sequence encodes CAISDPAVSGANVLTF.

The rearrangement links TRBV7-8 to TRBJ2-5; D is possibly TRBD1 (7 bases). V lost 2 bases to trimming and J lost 6 bases, with 16 bases between them. Germline V gene data show CDR1 as SGHVS and CDR2 as FQNEAQ. This CDR3 has 15 residues. The CDR3 nucleotides read TGTGCCAGCAGCTTACAGGGGGGAGCTATCAAGACCCAGTACTTC. This sequence encodes CASSLQGGAIKTQYF.

The chain recombines TRBV15 with TRBJ2-3; 7 bases line up with TRBD2. This CDR3 has 17 amino acids. The V gene end was trimmed by 0 bases and the J gene end by 2 bases; junction bases not matched to a gene: 8. Germline assignment: CDR1 LNHNV and CDR2 YYDKDF (reference sequence). The DNA for the CDR3 is TGTGCCACCAGCAGAGAAGGACGCCTAGCGGACACAGATACGCAGTATTTT. Its protein is CATSREGRLADTDTQYF.

The rearrangement joins TRBV20-1 to TRBJ1-2, with D hard to call. With 1 base removed from V and 6 bases from J, the gap between germline ends came to 6 bases. This CDR3 spans 11 amino acids. The germline V gene has CDR1 DFQATT and CDR2 SNEGSKA (reference sequence). DNA of the CDR3: TGCAGTGCTAGAGTCCCGGATGGCTACACCTTC. As protein: CSARVPDGYTF.

The V call is TRBV29-1, the J call TRBJ2-2; D possibly corresponds to TRBD1 (6 bases). The V end was cut by 8 bases, the J end by 4 bases, with 14 bases between. The length of the CDR3 is 13 residues. Germline V CDR1 and CDR2: SQVTM, ANQGSEA. The CDR3 DNA sequence: TGCAGCCCACCACGAGGGGGCACCGGGGAGCTGTTTTTT. This gives the protein CSPPRGGTGELFF.

The gene calls are TRBV7-2 and TRBJ2-5; D gene uncertain. Trimming took off 2 bases at V and 1 base at J, with 8 bases between the two ends. CDR3 size: 14 residues. The germline V gene has CDR1 SGHTA and CDR2 FQGNSA. The CDR3 bases are TGTGCCAGCAGCTTACAAGGCTCCCAAGAGACCCAGTACTTC. Translated, it gives CASSLQGSQETQYF.

The chain links TRBV20-1 to TRBJ1-5; D is perhaps TRBD1 (5 bases). V was pared by 1 base and J by 0 bases, with 7 bases between. The CDR3 loop spans 14 amino acids. The germline CDR1 and CDR2 sequences are DFQATT and SNEGSKA (reference sequence). The CDR3 sequence is CSARATGSNQPQHF. CDR3 nucleotide sequence: TGCAGTGCTAGAGCAACAGGTAGCAATCAGCCCCAGCATTTT.

V usage is TRBV20-1 and J usage is TRBJ1-4, with 10 positions matching TRBD1. V gave up 2 bases and J gave up 7 bases; unmatched junction bases: 7. CDR3 length equals 15 residues. The germline CDR1 and CDR2 sequences are DFQATT and SNEGSKA (reference sequence). The CDR3 region has the DNA TGCAGTGCTAGACCTAGCGGGACAGGGGTTGAAAAACTGTTTTTT. Protein product: CSARPSGTGVEKLFF.

The V and J genes are TRBV29-1 and TRBJ2-1; D ambiguous. Per germline, CDR1 SQVTM and CDR2 ANQGSEA. V lost 1 base and J 7 bases, leaving 11 bases between the germline ends. CDR3 length: 13 residues. CDR3 bases: TGCAGCGTTGAAGGGCAAGTGAGGAATGAGCAGTTCTTC. This gives the protein CSVEGQVRNEQFF.

This clonotype appeared many times. The CDR3 region is CASSFGPGKETQYF. CDR3 DNA sequence: TGTGCCAGCAGCTTTGGTCCGGGAAAAGAGACCCAGTACTTC. J is TRBJ2-5 and V is TRBV5-4, with D possibly being TRBD2 (5 bases). The CDR3 totals 14 residues. Germline V gene data show CDR1 as SGHNT and CDR2 as YYREEE (reference sequence). With 2 bases removed from V and 3 bases from J, the gap between germline ends came to 11 bases.

This rearrangement joins TRBV12-3 or TRBV12-4 to TRBJ2-2; weak D call: TRBD2 (6 bases). The ends were cut back, 6 bases at V and 7 bases at J, with 27 bases in the middle. This CDR3 region has 18 residues. CDR3 sequence (DNA): TGTGCCAGCAGACGGGACCGCTCGTGGAGGGAGTACTTCGGGGAGCTGTTTTTT. As protein: CASRRDRSWREYFGELFF.

This rearrangement joins TRBV20-1 to TRBJ2-1; TRBD2 aligns across 7 bases. The CDR3 length is 14 residues. Germline assignment: CDR1 DFQATT and CDR2 SNEGSKA (reference sequence). V was pared by 5 bases and J by 2 bases, with 6 bases of the junction left unmatched. The CDR3 loop is CSAWSGLAYNEQFF. The DNA for the CDR3 is TGCAGTGCTTGGAGTGGACTAGCCTACAATGAGCAGTTCTTC.

The chain couples TRBV2 to TRBJ2-1; D is ambiguous. Per germline, CDR1 SNHLY and CDR2 FYNNEI. Trimming removed 6 bases from V and 9 bases from J, with 12 bases in between. The length of the CDR3 is 12 residues. The CDR3 DNA is TGTGCCAGCAGCGGCAGCGAGGTTGAGCAGTTCTTC. It codes for CASSGSEVEQFF.

V usage is TRBV24-1 and J usage is TRBJ1-2, with 9 bases aligning to TRBD1. Germline lookup yields CDR1 KGHDR and CDR2 SFDVKD. Trimming cost V 6 bases and J 7 bases; bases outside gene matches: 11. The CDR3 spans 15 residues. In DNA form, the CDR3 reads TGTGCCACCAGTTTCTTCACAGGGGGCATTCTTGGCTACACCTTC. Translating gives CATSFFTGGILGYTF.

This clonotype was detected ten times or more. The chain recombines TRBV9 with TRBJ2-3; D is unresolved. This CDR3 is built from 15 residues. CDR1 and CDR2 (germline): SGDLS, YYNGEE. Trimming removed 4 bases at V and 0 bases at J, with 12 bases between. In DNA form, the CDR3 reads TGTGCCAGCAGCCGTAGCATACCTAGCACAGATACGCAGTATTTT. It translates to CASSRSIPSTDTQYF.

This clonotype was found a few times. A much larger clone lies one base from this, so it may be a read error. The rearrangement uses TRBV5-1 and TRBJ2-5; D is possibly TRBD2 (5 bases). Germline V gives CDR1 SGHRS, CDR2 YFSETQ. The CDR3 spans 14 residues. Trimming removed 0 bases at V and 9 bases at J, with 15 bases between. The CDR3 region has the DNA TGCGCCAGCAGCTTGGAACCGGGTTTGGAGGCCCAGTACTTC. Translating it yields CASSLEPGLEAQYF.

CDR3 coding DNA: TGTGCCAGCAGGGGACTAGCGGTAAACACCGGGGAGCTGTTTTTT. Protein sequence: CASRGLAVNTGELFF. The chain combines TRBV7-2 with TRBJ2-2, with 11 bases identical to TRBD2. With 6 bases clipped from V and 2 bases from J, the junction kept 2 bases outside the gene matches. The germline CDR1 and CDR2 sequences are SGHTA and FQGNSA. CDR3 length: 15 amino acids.

In DNA form, the CDR3 reads TGTGCCAGCAGCGTAGGCCCCACGACTAGTGGGGAGCAGTACTTC. Protein product: CASSVGPTTSGEQYF. The V gene is TRBV9, the J gene TRBJ2-7, with a weak D call TRBD2 (6 bases). In germline, CDR1 is SGDLS, CDR2 YYNGEE. This CDR3 comprises 15 residues. Between the trimmed V and J ends, which lost 0 bases and 7 bases, there was a span of 17 bases.

This chain links TRBV20-1 with TRBJ1-5; 12 bases fit TRBD1. J was trimmed by 1 base and V by 6 bases; bases with no gene match: 7. The CDR3 covers 16 residues. Looked up from germline, CDR1 is DFQATT and CDR2 is SNEGSKA (reference sequence). CDR3 DNA sequence: TGCAGTGCCTTGGGACAGGGGGCAGTAAGCAATCAGCCCCAGCATTTT. Encoded protein: CSALGQGAVSNQPQHF.

V and J are TRBV9 and TRBJ1-5; perhaps TRBD1 as D (5 bases). There are 15 residues in the CDR3. From germline, CDR1 is SGDLS and CDR2 YYNGEE. Trimming shortened V by 0 bases and J by 5 bases, and 12 bases separated the two germline ends. CDR3 DNA: TGTGCCAGCAGCGTAGCAAGCTCGGGGGATCAGCCCCAGCATTTT. Its protein is CASSVASSGDQPQHF.

The chain uses TRBV15 and TRBJ1-6; D is unresolved. Germline values: CDR1 LNHNV, CDR2 YYDKDF (reference sequence). Between the trimmed V and J ends, which lost 0 bases and 2 bases, there was a span of 5 bases. The CDR3 is 15 amino acids. CDR3: CATSREDTYNSPLHF. In DNA, the CDR3 is TGTGCCACCAGCAGAGAAGACACCTATAATTCACCCCTCCACTTT.